This is a list of T cell receptor beta chains from one sample in a study of blood T cells in healthy people across ages. From the 5' RACE reads, TCRdb called clonotypes with MiXCR, one entry per CDR3 protein. The data show approximately 800,000 distinct CDR3 sequences, more than 45% seen once. Specimen: blood. The receptors stem from a man aged 25 to 40 in good health. The CDR3 runs from the conserved cysteine through the conserved F or W. Each record gives: V gene, J gene, clone size, D gene, CDR3 protein, CDR3 DNA. A D gene is named only where the DNA matches it firmly. Clone size is not always given. Where it is, it says once, few, many or a class for expanded clones.

>TRBV6-5|TRBJ2-5|.|.
CASRYRGSSRETQYF
TGTGCCAGCAGATATCGTGGCTCCTCTAGGGAGACCCAGTACTTC
>TRBV20-1|TRBJ2-3|.|.
CSASPSSTDTQYF
TGCAGTGCTAGCCCCAGTAGCACAGATACGCAGTATTTT
>TRBV7-2|TRBJ2-2|.|TRBD2
CASSLVLAGAGELFF
TGTGCCAGCAGCTTAGTCCTAGCGGGAGCCGGGGAGCTGTTTTTT
>TRBV9|TRBJ2-7|.|.
CARSVGWRAFYEQYF
TGTGCCAGAAGCGTAGGGTGGAGGGCATTTTACGAGCAGTACTTC
>TRBV27|TRBJ2-7|.|TRBD1
CATSPGQGTEQYF
TGTGCCACCTCACCGGGACAGGGAACCGAGCAGTACTTC
>TRBV29-1|TRBJ1-4|.|.
CSAWQGANEKLFF
TGCAGCGCCTGGCAGGGCGCTAATGAAAAACTGTTTTTT
>TRBV20-1|TRBJ2-7|once|TRBD1
CSARLDRGEQYF
TGCAGTGCTAGACTTGACAGGGGCGAGCAGTACTTC
>TRBV20-1|TRBJ2-3|.|TRBD2
CSARNQRGGRADTQYF
TGCAGTGCTAGAAATCAGCGGGGGGGAAGGGCAGATACGCAGTATTTT
>TRBV20-1|TRBJ1-2|.|.
CSARGQYGAYGYTF
TGCAGTGCTAGAGGGCAGTATGGGGCCTATGGCTACACCTTC
>TRBV20-1|TRBJ1-6|.|TRBD1
CSAKKTGSESPLHF
TGCAGTGCTAAAAAGACAGGGAGTGAGTCACCCCTCCACTTT
>TRBV7-2|TRBJ2-7|.|TRBD2
CASSRLAGAGAPTEQYF
TGTGCCAGCAGTAGATTAGCGGGGGCCGGCGCTCCTACCGAGCAGTACTTC
>TRBV20-1|TRBJ2-3|.|.
CSALVPEMDTQYF
TGCAGTGCCCTCGTACCTGAGATGGATACGCAGTATTTT
>TRBV10-1|TRBJ2-3|.|TRBD2
CASSESIATSGADTQYF
TGCGCCAGCAGTGAGTCGATAGCGACTAGCGGGGCAGATACGCAGTATTTT
>TRBV27|TRBJ2-6|once|.
CASSYSGNRPGANVLTF
TGTGCCAGCAGTTACTCTGGGAATCGCCCTGGGGCCAACGTCCTGACTTTC